The 5 T cell receptor beta chains below come from one sample, sequenced in a study of control samples from healthy donors and cancer patients. The table came from immunoSEQ multiplex PCR; TCRdb's copy has only in-frame clones and leaves some out. The repertoire includes tens of thousands of clones, 90% to 97% of them detected once, and about 1% sits in the top ten. The sample was blood. All receptors derive from a woman aged 18-35 years in good health.

V and J are TRBV7-2 and TRBJ1-3, with a weak D call TRBD1 (6 bases). This CDR3 has 13 amino acids. The V end lost 1 base, the J end lost 8 bases, and 9 bases lay between the germline ends. Germline CDR1 is SGHTA and CDR2 is FQGNSA. CDR3 in amino acids: CASSLEGGYTIYF. CDR3 DNA sequence: TGTGCCAGCAGCTTAGAAGGGGGTTACACCATATATTTT. Using reference TRBV7-2 and TRBJ1-3 for the parts outside the CDR3, the full variable domain is GAGVSQSPSNKVTEKGKDVELRCDPISGHTALYWYRQSLGQGLEFLIYFQGNSAPDKSGLPSDRFSAERTGGSVSTLTIQRTQQEDSAVYLCASSLEGGYTIYFGEGSWLTVV.

Written as DNA, the CDR3 is TGTGCCAGCACCCGGGGGCGGGGACAAGAGACCCAGTACTTC. This translates into CASTRGRGQETQYF. V usage is TRBV28 and J usage is TRBJ2-5, with D perhaps matching TRBD1 or TRBD2 (6 bases each). The germline V gene encodes CDR1 MDHEN and CDR2 SYDVKM. This CDR3 has 14 residues. V dropped 7 bases and J dropped 2 bases, with 14 bases sitting between them.

The chain links TRBV5-6 to TRBJ1-1, with D uncertain. Trimming removed 3 bases from V and 1 base from J, with 7 bases in between. Germline V CDR1 and CDR2: SGHDT, YYEEEE. This CDR3 has 13 residues. The DNA of the CDR3 is TGTGCCAGCAGCTGGGCCAGGAACACTGAAGCTTTCTTT. Translating gives CASSWARNTEAFF.

The rearrangement joins TRBV14 to TRBJ2-2, with D maybe TRBD1 (5 bases). V shed 7 bases and J shed 5 bases, with 5 bases lying between them. This CDR3 comprises 11 residues. The germline gives CDR1 SGHDN, CDR2 FVKESK. DNA of the CDR3: TGTGCCAGCACAGGGACCGGGGAGCTGTTTTTT. This encodes CASTGTGELFF.

The chain has TRBV5-1 and TRBJ2-2; 7 nucleotides match TRBD1. Looked up from germline, CDR1 is SGHRS and CDR2 is YFSETQ. The trim removed 0 bases at V and 1 base at J, leaving 6 bases unmatched. The CDR3 loop spans 17 amino acids. In DNA, the CDR3 is TGCGCCAGCAGCTTGGCCCTGACAGGGTTGAACACCGGGGAGCTGTTTTTT. This gives the protein CASSLALTGLNTGELFF.